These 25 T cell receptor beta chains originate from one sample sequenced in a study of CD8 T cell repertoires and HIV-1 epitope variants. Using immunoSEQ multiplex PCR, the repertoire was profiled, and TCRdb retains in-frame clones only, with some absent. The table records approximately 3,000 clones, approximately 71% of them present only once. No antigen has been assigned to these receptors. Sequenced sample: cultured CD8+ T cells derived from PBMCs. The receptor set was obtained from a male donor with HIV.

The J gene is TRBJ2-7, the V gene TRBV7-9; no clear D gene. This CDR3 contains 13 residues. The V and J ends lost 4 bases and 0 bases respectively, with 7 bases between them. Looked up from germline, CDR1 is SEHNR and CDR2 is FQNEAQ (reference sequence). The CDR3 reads CASSSLSSYEQYF. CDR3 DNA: TGTGCCAGCAGCTCGCTTAGCTCCTACGAGCAGTACTTC.

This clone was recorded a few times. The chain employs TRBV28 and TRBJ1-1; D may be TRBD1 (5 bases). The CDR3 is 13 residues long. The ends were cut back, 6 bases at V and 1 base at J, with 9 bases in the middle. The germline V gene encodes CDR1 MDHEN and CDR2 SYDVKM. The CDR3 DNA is TGTGCCAGCAGCAGGGACGGGAACACTGAAGCTTTCTTT. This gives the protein CASSRDGNTEAFF.

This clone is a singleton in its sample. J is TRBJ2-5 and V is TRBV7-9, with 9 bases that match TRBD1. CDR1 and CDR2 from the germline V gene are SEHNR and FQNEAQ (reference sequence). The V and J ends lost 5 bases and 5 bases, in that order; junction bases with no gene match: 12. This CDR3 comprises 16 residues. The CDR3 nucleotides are TGTGCCAGCAGCCCCTTCCCGGGACAGGGAGAGGAGACCCAGTACTTC. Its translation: CASSPFPGQGEETQYF.

In nucleotides, the CDR3 is TGTGCCAGCAGTGGGGGACTAGCGAAGAGCACAGATACGCAGTATTTT. Its protein product is CASSGGLAKSTDTQYF. The chain has TRBV7-6 and TRBJ2-3, with 10 bases fitting TRBD2. V shed 6 bases and J 0 bases; nucleotides not matched to a gene: 6. Germline V CDR1 and CDR2: SGHVS, FNYEAQ. CDR3 size: 16 residues. Looking up the rest from reference TRBV7-6 and TRBJ2-3 gives the full variable domain: GAGVSQSPRYKVTKRGQDVALRCDPISGHVSLYWYRQALGQGPEFLTYFNYEAQQDKSGLPNDRFSAERPEGSISTLTIQRTEQRDSAMYRCASSGGLAKSTDTQYFGPGTRLTVL.

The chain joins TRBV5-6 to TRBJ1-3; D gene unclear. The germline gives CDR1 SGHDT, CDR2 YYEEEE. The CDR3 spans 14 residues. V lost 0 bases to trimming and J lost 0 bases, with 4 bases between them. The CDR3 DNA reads TGTGCCAGCAGCTTGGGGTCCTCTGGAAACACCATATATTTT. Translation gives CASSLGSSGNTIYF.

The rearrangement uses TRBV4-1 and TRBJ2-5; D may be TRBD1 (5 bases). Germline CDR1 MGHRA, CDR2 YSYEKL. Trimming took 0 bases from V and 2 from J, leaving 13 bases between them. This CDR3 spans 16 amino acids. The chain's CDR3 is CASSQEGNRKQETQYF. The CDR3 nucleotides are TGCGCCAGCAGCCAAGAGGGTAACAGGAAGCAAGAGACCCAGTACTTC.

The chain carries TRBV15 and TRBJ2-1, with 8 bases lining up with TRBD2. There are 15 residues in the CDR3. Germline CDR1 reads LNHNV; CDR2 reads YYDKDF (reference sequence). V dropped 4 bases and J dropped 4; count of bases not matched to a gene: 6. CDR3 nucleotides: TGTGCCACCAGCATTGGGACTAGGGAGTACAATGAGCAGTTCTTC. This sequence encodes CATSIGTREYNEQFF.

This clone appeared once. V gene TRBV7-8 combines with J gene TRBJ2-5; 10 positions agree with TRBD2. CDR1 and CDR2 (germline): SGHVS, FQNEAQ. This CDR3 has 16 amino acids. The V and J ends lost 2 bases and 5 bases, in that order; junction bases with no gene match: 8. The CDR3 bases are TGTGCCAGCAGCTTACCCCCTAGCGGGAGATCTGAGACCCAGTACTTC. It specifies CASSLPPSGRSETQYF.

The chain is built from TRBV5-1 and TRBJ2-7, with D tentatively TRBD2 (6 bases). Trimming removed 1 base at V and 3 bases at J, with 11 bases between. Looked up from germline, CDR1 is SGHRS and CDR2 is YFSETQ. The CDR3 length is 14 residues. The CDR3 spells CASSLYAGGYEQYF. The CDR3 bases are TGCGCCAGCAGCTTGTATGCCGGGGGCTACGAGCAGTACTTC.

CDR3 in DNA: TGTGCCAGTAGTTCGGTGGGCACCGGGGAGCTGTTTTTT. As protein: CASSSVGTGELFF. V is TRBV19 and J is TRBJ2-2; no definite D call. Between the trimmed V and J ends, which lost 5 bases and 4 bases, there was a span of 8 bases. The CDR3 contains 13 residues. Germline-derived CDR1 and CDR2 are LNHDA and SQIVND (reference sequence).

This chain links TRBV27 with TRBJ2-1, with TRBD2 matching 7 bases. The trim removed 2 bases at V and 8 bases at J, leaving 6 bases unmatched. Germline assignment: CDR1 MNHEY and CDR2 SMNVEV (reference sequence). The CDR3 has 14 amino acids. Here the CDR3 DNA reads TGTGCCAGCAGTTTAGGTGGGAGGGCCGATGAGCAGTTCTTC. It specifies CASSLGGRADEQFF.

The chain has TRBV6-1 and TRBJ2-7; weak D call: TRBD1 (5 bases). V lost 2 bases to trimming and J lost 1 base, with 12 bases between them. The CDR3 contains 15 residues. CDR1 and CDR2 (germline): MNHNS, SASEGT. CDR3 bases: TGTGCCAGCAGTGAAAGGTGGCAGGGATCCTACGAGCAGTACTTC. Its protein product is CASSERWQGSYEQYF.

CDR3 nucleotides: TGCGCCAGCAGCCGATGGGGGACGGAAGCTTTCTTT. Its translation is CASSRWGTEAFF. The rearrangement uses TRBV5-1 and TRBJ1-1, with D possibly TRBD1 on 5 matching bases. Trimming removed 4 bases at V and 8 bases at J, with 12 bases between. The germline V gene has CDR1 SGHRS and CDR2 YFSETQ. CDR3 length equals 12 residues.

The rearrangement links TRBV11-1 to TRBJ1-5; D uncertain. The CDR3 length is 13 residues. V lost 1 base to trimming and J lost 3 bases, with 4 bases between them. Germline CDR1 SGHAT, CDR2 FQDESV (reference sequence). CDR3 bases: TGTGCCAGCAGCTTAGGAGTCAATCAGCCCCAGCATTTT. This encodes CASSLGVNQPQHF.

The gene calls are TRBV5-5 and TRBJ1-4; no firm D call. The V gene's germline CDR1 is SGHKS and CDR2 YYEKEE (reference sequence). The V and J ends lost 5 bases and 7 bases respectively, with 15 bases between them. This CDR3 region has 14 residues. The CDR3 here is CASSPAALGEKLFF. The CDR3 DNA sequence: TGTGCCAGCAGTCCGGCCGCGCTGGGTGAAAAACTGTTTTTT.

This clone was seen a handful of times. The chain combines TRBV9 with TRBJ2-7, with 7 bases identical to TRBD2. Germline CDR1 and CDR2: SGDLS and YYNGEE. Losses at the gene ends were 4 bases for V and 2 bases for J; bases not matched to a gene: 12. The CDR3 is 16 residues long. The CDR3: CASSPSSGRGAYEQYF. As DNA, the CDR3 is TGTGCCAGCAGCCCTTCTAGCGGCCGAGGAGCCTACGAGCAGTACTTC.

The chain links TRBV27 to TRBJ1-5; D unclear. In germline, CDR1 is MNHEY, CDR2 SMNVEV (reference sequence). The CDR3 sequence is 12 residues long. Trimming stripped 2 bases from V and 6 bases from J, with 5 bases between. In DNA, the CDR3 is TGTGCCAGCAGTTTAAAACCTCAGCCCCAGCATTTT. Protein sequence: CASSLKPQPQHF.

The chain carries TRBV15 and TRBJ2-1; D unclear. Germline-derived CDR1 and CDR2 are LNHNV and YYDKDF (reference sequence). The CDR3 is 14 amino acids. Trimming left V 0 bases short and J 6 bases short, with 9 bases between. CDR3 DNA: TGTGCCACCAGCAGAGATACGGACCTCAATGAGCAGTTCTTC. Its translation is CATSRDTDLNEQFF.

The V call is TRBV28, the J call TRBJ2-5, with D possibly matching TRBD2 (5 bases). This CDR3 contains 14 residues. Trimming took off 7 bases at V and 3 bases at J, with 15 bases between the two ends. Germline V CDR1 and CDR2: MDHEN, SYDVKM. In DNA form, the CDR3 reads TGTGCCAGCATTGCCGAGGACGGGGAAGAGACCCAGTACTTC. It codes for CASIAEDGEETQYF.

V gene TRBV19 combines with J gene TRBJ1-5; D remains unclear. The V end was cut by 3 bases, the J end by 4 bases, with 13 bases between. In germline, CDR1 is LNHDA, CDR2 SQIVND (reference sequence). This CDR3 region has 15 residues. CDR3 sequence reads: CASSILKQPNQPQHF. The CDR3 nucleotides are TGTGCCAGTAGTATCCTTAAACAGCCTAATCAGCCCCAGCATTTT.

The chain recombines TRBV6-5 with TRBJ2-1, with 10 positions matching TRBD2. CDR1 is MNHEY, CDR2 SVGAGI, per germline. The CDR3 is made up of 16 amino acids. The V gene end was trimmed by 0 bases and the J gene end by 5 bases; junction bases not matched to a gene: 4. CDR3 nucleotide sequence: TGTGCCAGCAGTTACTCCCCTAGCGGGAGAAACAATGAGCAGTTCTTC. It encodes CASSYSPSGRNNEQFF.

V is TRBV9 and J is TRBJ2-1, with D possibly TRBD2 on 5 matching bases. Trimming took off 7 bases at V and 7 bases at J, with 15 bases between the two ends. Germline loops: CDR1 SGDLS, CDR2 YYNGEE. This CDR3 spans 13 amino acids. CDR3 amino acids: CASSGLRRNEQFF. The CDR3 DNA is TGTGCCAGCTCAGGTCTGAGGAGGAATGAGCAGTTCTTC.

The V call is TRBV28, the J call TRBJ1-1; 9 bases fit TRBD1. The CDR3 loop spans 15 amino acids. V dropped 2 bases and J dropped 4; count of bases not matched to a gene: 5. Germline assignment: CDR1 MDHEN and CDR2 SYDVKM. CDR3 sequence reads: CASSLPTGGGTEAFF. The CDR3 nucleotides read TGTGCCAGCAGTTTACCAACAGGGGGCGGCACTGAAGCTTTCTTT.

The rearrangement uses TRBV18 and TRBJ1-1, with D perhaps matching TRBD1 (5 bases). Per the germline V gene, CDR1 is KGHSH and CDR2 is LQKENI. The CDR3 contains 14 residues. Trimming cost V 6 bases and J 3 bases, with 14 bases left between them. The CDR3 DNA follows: TGTGCCAGCTCGCTACGAGAAGGGGACACTGAAGCTTTCTTT. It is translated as CASSLREGDTEAFF.

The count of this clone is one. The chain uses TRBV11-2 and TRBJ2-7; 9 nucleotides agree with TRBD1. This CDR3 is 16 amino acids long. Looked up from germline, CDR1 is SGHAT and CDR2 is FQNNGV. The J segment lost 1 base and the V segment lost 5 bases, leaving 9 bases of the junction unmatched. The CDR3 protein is CASSDGQGFGSYEQYF. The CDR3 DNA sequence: TGTGCCAGCAGCGACGGACAGGGGTTCGGGTCCTACGAGCAGTACTTC.